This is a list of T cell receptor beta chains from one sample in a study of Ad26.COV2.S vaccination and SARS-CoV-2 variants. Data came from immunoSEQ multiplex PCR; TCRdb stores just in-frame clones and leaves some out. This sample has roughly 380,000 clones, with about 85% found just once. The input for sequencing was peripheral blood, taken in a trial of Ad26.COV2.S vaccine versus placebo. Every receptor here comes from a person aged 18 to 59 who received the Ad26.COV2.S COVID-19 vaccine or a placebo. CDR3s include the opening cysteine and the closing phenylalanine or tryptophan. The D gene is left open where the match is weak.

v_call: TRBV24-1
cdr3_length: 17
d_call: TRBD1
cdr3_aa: CATSDRNRGNSSYEQYF

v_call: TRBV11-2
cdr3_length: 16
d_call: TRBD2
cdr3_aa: CASSGYSGRAREEQFF

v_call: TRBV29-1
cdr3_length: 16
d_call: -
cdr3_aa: CSVGSGGQALRNTQYF

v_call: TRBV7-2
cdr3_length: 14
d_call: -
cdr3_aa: CASSLGSSHQPQHF

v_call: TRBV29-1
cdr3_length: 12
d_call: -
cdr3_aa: CSVERVTGELFF

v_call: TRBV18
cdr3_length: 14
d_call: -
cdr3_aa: CASSPPSQQETQYF

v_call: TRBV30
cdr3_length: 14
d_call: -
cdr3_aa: CAWGSGYGTDTQYF

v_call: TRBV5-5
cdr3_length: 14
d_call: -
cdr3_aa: CASSLGTSTDTQYF

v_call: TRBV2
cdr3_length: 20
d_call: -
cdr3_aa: CASRAWTGGTVISGANVLTF

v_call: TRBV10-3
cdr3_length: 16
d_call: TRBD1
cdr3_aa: CAISTGTGNIAGELFF

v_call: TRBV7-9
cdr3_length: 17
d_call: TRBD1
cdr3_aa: CASSLGQPNAGANVLTF

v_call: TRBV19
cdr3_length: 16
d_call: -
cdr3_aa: CATTRGGRTSTDTQYF

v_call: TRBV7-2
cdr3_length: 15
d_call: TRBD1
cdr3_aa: CASSLSPAGGQPQHF

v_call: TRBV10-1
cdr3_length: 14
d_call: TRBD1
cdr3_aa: CASSESRGSGELFF

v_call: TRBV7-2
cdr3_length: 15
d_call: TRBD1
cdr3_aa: CASSAGQGAYEKLFF

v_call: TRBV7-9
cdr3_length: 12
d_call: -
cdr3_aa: CAAKSSGNTIYF

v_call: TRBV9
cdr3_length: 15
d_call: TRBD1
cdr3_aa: CASSSGTGAGYGYTF

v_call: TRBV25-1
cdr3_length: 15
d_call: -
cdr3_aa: CASSEASRGTDTQYF

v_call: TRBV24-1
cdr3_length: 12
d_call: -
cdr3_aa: CAISGTTGELFF

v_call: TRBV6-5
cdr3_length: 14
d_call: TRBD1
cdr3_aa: CASSQTGGSTEAFF

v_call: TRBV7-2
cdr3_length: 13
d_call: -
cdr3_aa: CASSLVVRETQYF

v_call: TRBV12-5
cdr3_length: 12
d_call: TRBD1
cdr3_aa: CASGPDRVTQYF

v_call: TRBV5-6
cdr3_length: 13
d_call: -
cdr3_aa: CASSLGSVYEQYF

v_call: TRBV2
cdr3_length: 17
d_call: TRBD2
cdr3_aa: CASRLTSGGAPYNEQFF

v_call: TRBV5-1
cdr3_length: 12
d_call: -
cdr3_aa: CASSPGTLEQYF

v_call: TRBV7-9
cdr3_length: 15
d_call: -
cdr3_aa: CASSPPGGLNEKLFF

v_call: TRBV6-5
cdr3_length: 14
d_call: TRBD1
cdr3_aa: CATMTGGQIYEQYF

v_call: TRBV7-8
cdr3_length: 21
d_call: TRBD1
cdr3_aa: CASSLGWGTGSSTFMNTEAFF

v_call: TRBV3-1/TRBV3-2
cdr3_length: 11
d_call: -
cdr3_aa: CASSQVTEQYF

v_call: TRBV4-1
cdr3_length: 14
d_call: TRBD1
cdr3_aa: CASGRTGINQPQHF

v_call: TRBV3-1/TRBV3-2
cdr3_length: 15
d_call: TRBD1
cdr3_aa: CASSQRDRPYNEQFF

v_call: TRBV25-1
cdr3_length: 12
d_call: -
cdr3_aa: CASSEFGTQQFF

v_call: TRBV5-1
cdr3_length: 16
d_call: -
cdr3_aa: CASSLSPLGDQETQYF

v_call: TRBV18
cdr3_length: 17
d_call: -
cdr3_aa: CASSELEGRGNNSPLHF

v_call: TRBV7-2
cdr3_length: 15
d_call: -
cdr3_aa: CASSLGGGGTGEQYF

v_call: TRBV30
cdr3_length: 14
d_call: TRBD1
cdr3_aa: CAWFQTGGGFEAFF

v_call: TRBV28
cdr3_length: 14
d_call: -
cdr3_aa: CASRLDLGNSPLHF

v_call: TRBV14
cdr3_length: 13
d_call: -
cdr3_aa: CASSRAENEKLFF

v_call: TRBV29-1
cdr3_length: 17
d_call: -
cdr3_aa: CSVEWFGAGPTNTEAFF

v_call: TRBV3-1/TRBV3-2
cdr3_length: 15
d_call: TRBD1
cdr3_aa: CASSRGLQGPETQYF

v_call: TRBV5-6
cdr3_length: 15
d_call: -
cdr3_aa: CASSPGREHADTQYF

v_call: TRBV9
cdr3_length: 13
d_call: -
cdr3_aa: CASSPMTSGEQYF

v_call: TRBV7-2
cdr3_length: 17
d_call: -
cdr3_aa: CASSSVAGAAGNQPQHF